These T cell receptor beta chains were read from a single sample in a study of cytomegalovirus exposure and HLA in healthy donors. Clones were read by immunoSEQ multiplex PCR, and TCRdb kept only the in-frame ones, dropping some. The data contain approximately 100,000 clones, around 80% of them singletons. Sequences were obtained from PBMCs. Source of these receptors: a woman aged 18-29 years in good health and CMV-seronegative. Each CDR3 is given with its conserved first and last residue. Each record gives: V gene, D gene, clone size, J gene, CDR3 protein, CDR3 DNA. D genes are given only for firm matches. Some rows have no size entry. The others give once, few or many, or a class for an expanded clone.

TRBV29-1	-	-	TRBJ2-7	CSVLRGVGREQYF	TGCAGCGTTCTCAGGGGTGTGGGGCGCGAGCAGTACTTC
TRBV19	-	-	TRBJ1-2	CASSNQRTSYGYTF	TGTGCCAGTAGTAATCAGAGGACAAGCTATGGCTACACCTTC
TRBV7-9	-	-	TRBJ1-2	CASRRLQGNYGYTF	TGTGCCAGCAGGCGTTTACAGGGCAACTATGGCTACACCTTC
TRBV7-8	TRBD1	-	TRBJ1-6	CASSFRGQGTNYSPLHF	TGTGCCAGCAGCTTTAGGGGGCAGGGAACTAATTATTCACCCCTCCACTTT
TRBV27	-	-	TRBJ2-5	CASSPLWDSGSRGTQYF	TGTGCCAGCAGTCCCCTTTGGGATTCGGGGTCGAGAGGGACCCAGTACTTC
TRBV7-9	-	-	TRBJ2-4	CASSLVEQPLAKNIQYF	TGTGCCAGCAGCTTAGTCGAACAGCCGCTAGCCAAAAACATTCAGTACTTC
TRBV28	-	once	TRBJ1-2	CASSMRGIYGYTF	TGTGCCAGCAGTATGAGAGGAATCTATGGCTACACCTTC
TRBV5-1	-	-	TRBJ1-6	CASRTADNSPLHF	TGCGCCAGCAGGACAGCTGATAATTCACCCCTCCACTTT
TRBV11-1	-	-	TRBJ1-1	CASSLVGGDNTEAFF	TGTGCCAGCAGCTTAGTGGGGGGGGATAACACTGAAGCTTTCTTT
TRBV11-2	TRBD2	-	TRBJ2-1	CASSLGPSGAYNEQFF	TGTGCCAGCAGCTTAGGGCCTAGCGGGGCTTACAATGAGCAGTTCTTC
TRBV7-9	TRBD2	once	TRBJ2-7	CASRRTSGGDPVEYF	TGTGCCAGCAGACGGACTAGCGGGGGGGATCCGGTGGAGTACTTC
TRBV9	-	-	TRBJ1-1	CASSADTNTEAFF	TGTGCCAGCAGCGCAGATACGAACACTGAAGCTTTCTTT
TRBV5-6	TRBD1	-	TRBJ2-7	CASSLIGTGDEQYF	TGTGCCAGCAGCTTGATCGGGACAGGGGACGAGCAGTACTTC
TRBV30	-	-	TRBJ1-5	CAWSVQGRQPQHF	TGTGCCTGGAGTGTACAGGGTCGGCAGCCCCAGCATTTT
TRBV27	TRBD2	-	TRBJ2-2	CASSSRGSGSANTGELFF	TGTGCCAGCAGTTCCAGGGGTAGCGGGAGCGCGAACACCGGGGAGCTGTTTTTT
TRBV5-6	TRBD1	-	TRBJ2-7	CAGSFVARTGRIWDEQYF	TGTGCCGGCAGCTTCGTTGCCAGGACAGGTCGGATCTGGGACGAGCAGTACTTC
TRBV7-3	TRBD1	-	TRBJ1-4	CASSLTKTGVLNEKLFF	TGTGCCAGCAGCTTAACTAAAACAGGGGTCCTTAATGAAAAACTGTTTTTT
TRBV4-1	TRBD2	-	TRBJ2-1	CASSHDMGLAGGRSYNEQFF	TGCGCCAGCAGCCACGACATGGGACTAGCGGGGGGCCGCTCCTACAATGAGCAGTTCTTC
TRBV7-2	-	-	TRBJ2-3	CASSVFPSTDTQYF	TGTGCCAGCAGCGTCTTTCCTAGCACAGATACGCAGTATTTT
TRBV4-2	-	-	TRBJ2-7	CASSQSTGTYEQYF	TGTGCCAGCAGCCAGAGTACAGGGACCTACGAGCAGTACTTC
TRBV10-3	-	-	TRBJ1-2	CAIRGQGDYGYTF	TGTGCCATCAGGGGCCAGGGCGACTATGGCTACACCTTC
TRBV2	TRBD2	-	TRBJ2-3	CASSEAGLTQYF	TGTGCCAGCAGTGAGGCGGGACTAACGCAGTATTTT
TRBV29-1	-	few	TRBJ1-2	CSVRAGRGYGYTF	TGCAGCGTACGGGCAGGGAGGGGGTATGGCTACACCTTC
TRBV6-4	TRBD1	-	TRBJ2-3	CASSDSGQGDVDTQYF	TGTGCCAGCAGTGACAGTGGGCAGGGGGACGTAGATACGCAGTATTTT
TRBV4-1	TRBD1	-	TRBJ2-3	CASSQDSGTGPGDTQYF	TGCGCCAGCAGCCAAGACTCCGGGACAGGGCCAGGTGATACGCAGTATTTT
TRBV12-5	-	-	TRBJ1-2	CASGSPLRIYSGYTF	TGTGCTAGTGGTTCCCCTCTTAGAATCTACTCTGGCTACACCTTC
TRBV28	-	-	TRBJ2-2	CASSLSLANTGELFF	TGTGCCAGCAGTTTATCCCTAGCCAACACCGGGGAGCTGTTTTTT
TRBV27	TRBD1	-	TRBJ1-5	CASSLSGPTGGGQPQHF	TGTGCCAGCAGTTTATCGGGGCCGACAGGGGGCGGTCAGCCCCAGCATTTT
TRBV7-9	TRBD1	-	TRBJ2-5	CASSGRGTVRETQYF	TGTGCCAGCAGCGGACGTGGGACAGTCCGCGAGACCCAGTACTTC
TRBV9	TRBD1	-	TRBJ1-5	CASSEGQGSNQPQHF	TGTGCCAGCAGCGAGGGACAGGGCAGCAATCAGCCCCAGCATTTT
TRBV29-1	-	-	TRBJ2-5	CSVIEYETQYF	TGCAGCGTTATAGAGTACGAGACCCAGTACTTC
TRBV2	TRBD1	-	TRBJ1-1	CASSGQGATEAFF	TGTGCCAGCAGTGGACAGGGGGCCACTGAAGCTTTCTTT
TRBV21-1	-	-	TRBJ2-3	CAPGWASGRGTDTQYF	TGTGCCCCTGGTTGGGCTAGCGGGAGGGGCACAGATACGCAGTATTTT
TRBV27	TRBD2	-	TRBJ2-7	CASSLSAGISYEQYF	TGTGCCAGCAGTTTATCAGCGGGAATCTCCTACGAGCAGTACTTC
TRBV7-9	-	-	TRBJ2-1	CASSWGKGSSYNEQFF	TGTGCCAGCAGCTGGGGCAAGGGAAGCTCCTACAATGAGCAGTTCTTC
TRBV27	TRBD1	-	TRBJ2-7	CASSSGTGGYEQYF	TGTGCCAGCAGTTCCGGGACAGGGGGCTACGAGCAGTACTTC
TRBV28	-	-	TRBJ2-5	CASEEGPGTPQETQYF	TGTGCCAGCGAGGAGGGGCCGGGAACCCCGCAAGAGACCCAGTACTTC
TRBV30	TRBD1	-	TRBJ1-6	CAWTPDRGPSPLHF	TGTGCCTGGACCCCCGACAGGGGGCCTTCACCCCTCCACTTT
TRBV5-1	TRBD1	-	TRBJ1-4	CASSPTGTGSRKLFF	TGCGCCAGCAGCCCCACCGGGACAGGGTCAAGGAAACTGTTTTTT
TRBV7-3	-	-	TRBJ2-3	CASSLGRRPTDTQYF	TGTGCCAGCAGCTTAGGCAGGCGACCCACAGATACGCAGTATTTT
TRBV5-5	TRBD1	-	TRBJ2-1	CASSLLQGVYNEQFF	TGTGCCAGCAGCTTGCTACAGGGGGTATACAATGAGCAGTTCTTC
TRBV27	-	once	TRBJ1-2	CASSLRAGDGYTF	TGTGCCAGCAGTTTACGGGCAGGGGATGGCTACACCTTC
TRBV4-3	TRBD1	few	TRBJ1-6	CASSQGQGGGILHF	TGCGCCAGCAGCCAGGGACAGGGAGGGGGTATCCTCCACTTT